A selection of T cell receptor beta chains follows, all from one sample in a study of blood T cell repertoires in COVID-19. Here immunoSEQ multiplex PCR was the method, and the copy in TCRdb shows in-frame clones only, minus some. The sample lists 150,000 to 200,000 clones; 65% to 90% were seen once. Source material: PBMCs or T cells enriched from blood (not recorded which). These receptor sequences come from a woman aged 55-70 years with acute COVID-19. Each CDR3 is given with its conserved first and last residue. The D gene is left open where the match is weak. A clone size is listed for some rows: how often the clone was seen (once, few, many), or a class if it is expanded.

v_call,j_call,d_call,clone_size,cdr3_aa,cdr3_nt
TRBV5-5,TRBJ1-2,TRBD1,-,CASRPAGTGGASFYGYTF,TGTGCCAGCCGTCCAGCCGGGACAGGGGGAGCCAGCTTCTATGGCTACACCTTC
TRBV28,TRBJ1-4,-,-,CASSLTAGTNEKLFF,TGTGCCAGCAGTCTAACGGCAGGAACTAATGAAAAACTGTTTTTT
TRBV7-2,TRBJ1-6,-,-,CASSLSGDSYNSPLHF,TGTGCCAGCAGCTTATCGGGAGACTCCTATAATTCACCCCTCCACTTT
TRBV11-3,TRBJ1-1,TRBD1,-,CASSLGQGKTEAFF,TGTGCCAGCAGCTTAGGACAGGGGAAAACTGAAGCTTTCTTT
TRBV13,TRBJ2-3,-,-,CASSPTGTSTDTQYF,TGTGCCAGCAGTCCGACCGGGACAAGCACAGATACGCAGTATTTT
TRBV29-1,TRBJ1-5,-,-,CSVASQGNQPQHF,TGCAGCGTTGCCTCGCAGGGGAATCAGCCCCAGCATTTT
TRBV19,TRBJ1-6,-,-,CASSESGGVNSPLHF,TGTGCCAGCTCTGAGTCTGGCGGGGTGAATTCACCCCTCCACTTT
TRBV5-5,TRBJ2-4,-,-,CASSPGGEESNIQYF,TGTGCCAGCAGCCCCGGCGGGGAGGAGTCGAACATTCAGTACTTC
TRBV7-2,TRBJ2-1,-,once,CASSLKESYNEQFF,TGTGCCAGCAGCTTAAAAGAGTCCTACAATGAGCAGTTCTTC
TRBV7-9,TRBJ2-7,-,once,CASSLLASQVYYEQYF,TGTGCCAGCAGCCTCCTCGCCTCCCAGGTTTACTACGAGCAGTACTTC
TRBV28,TRBJ1-2,-,once,CASSPRGGYGYTF,TGTGCCAGCAGTCCCAGAGGCGGCTATGGCTACACCTTC
TRBV15,TRBJ1-6,-,-,CATSRAGMRSSPLHF,TGTGCCACCAGCAGAGCCGGAATGAGGTCGTCACCCCTCCACTTT
TRBV2,TRBJ1-2,-,few,CASAPIQGGNYGYTF,TGTGCCAGCGCACCTATCCAAGGGGGTAACTATGGCTACACCTTC
TRBV7-2,TRBJ2-5,-,-,CASSPLVTQYF,TGTGCCAGCAGCCCCCTAGTTACCCAGTACTTC
TRBV9,TRBJ2-7,-,-,CASSVDQGGVLYEQYF,TGTGCCAGCAGCGTAGATCAGGGGGGAGTTTTATACGAGCAGTACTTC
TRBV5-1,TRBJ1-5,TRBD1,-,CASSLGGGDQPQHF,TGCGCCAGCAGCTTGGGAGGGGGCGATCAGCCCCAGCATTTT
TRBV28,TRBJ1-1,-,-,CASTKIRNTEAFF,TGTGCCAGCACTAAAATTAGGAACACTGAAGCTTTCTTT
TRBV28,TRBJ2-2,-,-,CASSIWGVGTGELFF,TGTGCCAGCAGTATCTGGGGGGTTGGAACCGGGGAGCTGTTTTTT
TRBV7-9,TRBJ2-5,TRBD1,-,CASRTGGQGETQYF,TGTGCCAGCAGAACAGGGGGACAGGGAGAGACCCAGTACTTC
TRBV5-1,TRBJ2-1,TRBD2,-,CASSLGLAGLYNEQFF,TGCGCCAGCAGCTTGGGACTAGCGGGACTCTACAATGAGCAGTTCTTC
TRBV5-1,TRBJ2-5,-,-,CASSLSGTPGQETQYF,TGCGCCAGCAGCCTGTCCGGGACTCCCGGACAAGAGACCCAGTACTTC
TRBV4-3,TRBJ1-1,-,once,CASSQDYYGGAFF,TGCGCCAGCAGCCAAGACTATTATGGCGGAGCTTTCTTT
TRBV29-1,TRBJ1-2,-,few,CSVERGQSYGYTF,TGCAGCGTTGAACGAGGACAATCCTATGGCTACACCTTC
TRBV2,TRBJ1-5,-,-,CASSAQGLSQPQHF,TGTGCCAGCAGTGCCCAGGGGCTGAGTCAGCCCCAGCATTTT
TRBV18,TRBJ1-2,TRBD1,-,CASSPAGQGFYGYTF,TGTGCCAGCTCACCGGCGGGACAGGGTTTCTATGGCTACACCTTC
TRBV2,TRBJ2-3,TRBD2,-,CASSGRAGPFSDTQYF,TGTGCCAGCAGTGGGAGAGCGGGGCCCTTCTCAGATACGCAGTATTTT
TRBV9,TRBJ2-1,TRBD2,-,CASSPLAGVTDEQFF,TGTGCCAGCAGCCCATTAGCGGGAGTGACGGATGAGCAGTTCTTC
TRBV19,TRBJ1-5,TRBD1,-,CASSIVSRTGGQPQHF,TGTGCCAGTAGTATAGTTTCCCGGACAGGGGGGCAGCCCCAGCATTTT
TRBV19,TRBJ2-3,TRBD2,once,CASSTNSTSGRARGTDTQYF,TGTGCCAGTAGTACTAATTCGACTAGCGGGAGGGCCAGGGGCACAGATACGCAGTATTTT
TRBV25-1,TRBJ1-2,-,-,CASSPGGSGSLGYTF,TGTGCCAGCAGTCCCGGAGGGTCAGGATCTCTCGGCTACACCTTC
TRBV14,TRBJ1-1,TRBD1,once,CASSFFTGVTEAFF,TGTGCCAGCAGCTTTTTTACAGGGGTCACTGAAGCTTTCTTT
TRBV5-1,TRBJ2-2,-,-,CASSFDGLTGELFF,TGCGCCAGCAGCTTTGACGGACTCACCGGGGAGCTGTTTTTT
TRBV28,TRBJ1-1,TRBD1,-,CASSFYLRQGGRTEAFF,TGTGCCAGCAGTTTTTACCTGAGACAGGGAGGTAGGACTGAAGCTTTCTTT
TRBV3-1/TRBV3-2,TRBJ2-5,TRBD2,-,CASSQTGTSGSQTQYF,TGTGCCAGCAGTCAGACCGGGACTAGCGGGAGTCAGACCCAGTACTTC
TRBV18,TRBJ1-5,-,-,CASSPNPDGNQPQHF,TGTGCCAGCTCACCCAACCCCGACGGGAATCAGCCCCAGCATTTT
TRBV6-5,TRBJ1-1,-,-,CASRPQAEAFF,TGTGCCAGCAGGCCTCAGGCTGAAGCTTTCTTT
TRBV24-1,TRBJ2-1,TRBD2,-,CATSDSWTSKGNEQFF,TGTGCCACCAGTGATTCGTGGACTAGCAAAGGCAATGAGCAGTTCTTC
TRBV6-4,TRBJ2-1,-,-,CASSHHYLDESYNEQFF,TGTGCCAGCAGTCATCACTACCTCGATGAATCCTACAATGAGCAGTTCTTC
TRBV7-2,TRBJ1-5,TRBD1,-,CASSVGQGRNQPQHF,TGTGCCAGCAGCGTTGGACAGGGGAGGAATCAGCCCCAGCATTTT
TRBV4-1,TRBJ2-5,-,-,CASRRLKAGLHQETQYF,TGCGCCAGCAGGCGATTGAAGGCGGGACTGCACCAAGAGACCCAGTACTTC
TRBV4-3,TRBJ2-1,-,-,CASSLLTSYEQFF,TGCGCCAGCAGCCTCCTGACTAGTTATGAGCAGTTCTTC
TRBV9,TRBJ2-3,TRBD2,-,CASSAALAGAADTQYF,TGTGCCAGCAGCGCCGCCCTAGCGGGGGCAGCGGATACGCAGTATTTT
TRBV5-6,TRBJ1-1,TRBD1,-,CASSLRTGVLNTEAFF,TGTGCCAGCAGCCTGCGGACAGGAGTTCTGAACACTGAAGCTTTCTTT
TRBV2,TRBJ1-5,-,-,CASSVRGPEAQHF,TGTGCCAGCAGTGTCAGGGGCCCAGAGGCCCAGCATTTT
TRBV15,TRBJ1-2,-,-,CATSRDRGVGGYTF,TGTGCCACCAGCAGAGATCGGGGGGTTGGAGGCTACACCTTC
TRBV4-3,TRBJ2-1,TRBD2,-,CASSRRLAGDNEQFF,TGCGCCAGCAGCCGCCGACTAGCGGGAGACAATGAGCAGTTCTTC
TRBV29-1,TRBJ2-3,TRBD2,-,CSVEISLAGGIDTQYF,TGCAGCGTTGAGATCTCCCTAGCGGGGGGCATAGATACGCAGTATTTT
TRBV16,TRBJ2-1,-,-,CASTPNGGAYNEQFF,TGTGCCAGCACCCCAAACGGAGGAGCCTACAATGAGCAGTTCTTC
TRBV5-6,TRBJ2-7,TRBD1,-,CASSLTGAKKVYEQYF,TGTGCCAGCAGCTTAACAGGGGCAAAAAAGGTTTACGAGCAGTACTTC
TRBV5-1,TRBJ2-7,-,-,CASSLGQHEQYF,TGCGCCAGCAGCCTCGGACAACACGAGCAGTACTTC
TRBV5-4,TRBJ2-5,TRBD2,-,CASSLAVSSGAGETQYF,TGTGCCAGCAGCTTGGCGGTGTCTAGCGGGGCAGGGGAGACCCAGTACTTC
TRBV6-5,TRBJ2-1,-,few,CASRYGSSYNEQFF,TGTGCCAGCAGGTACGGGAGCTCCTACAATGAGCAGTTCTTC
TRBV9,TRBJ2-1,TRBD2,once,CASSAFAGERNEQFF,TGTGCCAGCAGCGCGTTTGCGGGAGAGAGGAATGAGCAGTTCTTC
TRBV4-2,TRBJ2-3,TRBD2,-,CASSQSEPGLAGNPSTDTQYF,TGTGCCAGCAGCCAAAGTGAGCCAGGGCTAGCGGGAAATCCTAGCACAGATACGCAGTATTTT
TRBV5-4,TRBJ1-6,-,-,CASSLGGVGSPLHF,TGTGCCAGCAGCTTGGGGGGCGTGGGTTCACCCCTCCACTTT
TRBV6-4,TRBJ2-1,TRBD2,-,CASSPGTSVYNEQFF,TGTGCCAGCAGTCCCGGGACTAGTGTCTACAATGAGCAGTTCTTC
TRBV24-1,TRBJ2-1,TRBD1,-,CATSDVRLGTAGEQFF,TGTGCCACCAGTGATGTTAGACTCGGGACAGCAGGTGAGCAGTTCTTC
TRBV29-1,TRBJ2-1,TRBD2,-,CSVQPGLGGNEQFF,TGCAGCGTTCAGCCGGGACTAGGAGGTAATGAGCAGTTCTTC
TRBV5-4,TRBJ2-3,TRBD2,-,CASSLVGGDTDTQYF,TGTGCCAGCAGCCTAGTGGGGGGGGACACAGATACGCAGTATTTT
TRBV7-8,TRBJ2-5,-,few,CASSHYGANQETQYF,TGTGCCAGCAGCCATTATGGGGCCAACCAAGAGACCCAGTACTTC